Following are 21 T cell receptor beta chains from one sample sequenced in a study of identical twins. TCRdb reprocessed the 5' RACE reads via MiXCR and lists one record per CDR3 protein. In the table there are about 810,000 distinct CDR3 sequences, 10% to 15% of which are singletons. These data were also filed under a second study, of yellow fever vaccine responses in identical twins.

The sequencing input was PBMCs. These receptors were collected from a woman under 30 in good health.

The chain is built from TRBV7-2 and TRBJ2-3, with no clear D. Germline lookup yields CDR1 SGHTA and CDR2 FQGNSA. The V and J ends lost 2 bases and 3 bases respectively, with 12 bases between them. This CDR3 comprises 15 residues. The CDR3 here is CASSLRVVGTDTQYF. CDR3 nucleotide sequence: TGTGCCAGCAGCTTAAGGGTCGTCGGGACAGATACGCAGTATTTT.

The chain is built from TRBV3-1 and TRBJ2-6; no reliable D call. Germline CDR1 is LGHDT and CDR2 is YNNKEL (reference sequence). Trimming took 3 bases from V and 3 from J, leaving 6 bases between them. The length of the CDR3 is 14 residues. In DNA form, the CDR3 reads TGTGCCAGCAGCCAGACGGGTGGGGCCAACGTCCTGACTTTC. This translates into CASSQTGGANVLTF. The variable domain in full, completed from reference TRBV3-1 and TRBJ2-6, reads DTAVSQTPKYLVTQMGNDKSIKCEQNLGHDTMYWYKQDSKKFLKIMFSYNNKELIINETVPNRFSPKSPDKAHLNLHINSLELGDSAVYFCASSQTGGANVLTFGAGSRLTVL.

This clonotype was observed at least ten times. This chain connects TRBV20-1 to TRBJ2-1; D possibly corresponds to TRBD2 (5 bases). The CDR3 extends over 14 amino acids. Trimming cost V 3 bases and J 6 bases, with 15 bases left between them. Germline V gene sequence: CDR1 DFQATT, CDR2 SNEGSKA (reference sequence). DNA of the CDR3: TGCAGTGCTAGCCGTCTGTCTAGCCTCAATGAGCAGTTCTTC. Translated, it gives CSASRLSSLNEQFF.

The V gene is TRBV29-1, the J gene TRBJ2-3; D is unresolved. Germline V gene data show CDR1 as SQVTM and CDR2 as ANQGSEA. This CDR3 has 11 amino acids. V was clipped by 5 bases and J by 0 bases, with 3 bases between them. CDR3 residues: CSVLSTDTQYF. The CDR3 DNA reads TGCAGCGTTTTAAGCACAGATACGCAGTATTTT.

The V call is TRBV20-1, the J call TRBJ2-5; TRBD1 matches 7 bases. This CDR3 contains 13 residues. The V and J ends lost 6 bases and 1 base, in that order; junction bases with no gene match: 5. Germline V gene lookup returns CDR1 DFQATT and CDR2 SNEGSKA (reference sequence). The CDR3, as DNA: TGCAGTGCCATAGGGGGCCCCCAAGAGACCCAGTACTTC. Translation: CSAIGGPQETQYF.

This chain joins TRBV5-5 and TRBJ2-1; D ambiguous. CDR1 and CDR2 from the germline V gene are SGHKS and YYEKEE (reference sequence). CDR3 length equals 15 residues. The V gene lost 1 base and the J gene lost 4 bases, with 12 bases spanning the gap. Here the CDR3 DNA reads TGTGCCAGCAGCTTGAAAATGCAGCTTTACAATGAGCAGTTCTTC. Translation: CASSLKMQLYNEQFF. Supplemented by reference TRBV5-5 and TRBJ2-1, the full variable domain reads DAGVTQSPTHLIKTRGQQVTLRCSPISGHKSVSWYQQVLGQGPQFIFQYYEKEERGRGNFPDRFSARQFPNYSSELNVNALLLGDSALYLCASSLKMQLYNEQFFGPGTRLTVL.

The chain uses TRBV6-5 and TRBJ2-3; 9 bases are a match to TRBD2. The CDR3 contains 16 residues. With 4 bases clipped from V and 1 base from J, the junction kept 6 bases outside the gene matches. Germline CDR1 MNHEY, CDR2 SVGAGI. The DNA for the CDR3 is TGTGCCAGCAGTTCGACCCGGACTAGCGGCACAGATACGCAGTATTTT. Residues: CASSSTRTSGTDTQYF.

This clonotype came up a few times. The CDR3 loop is CASSRPLGGYNEQFF. In DNA form, the CDR3 reads TGTGCCAGCAGCCGACCCCTCGGTGGGTACAATGAGCAGTTCTTC. The rearrangement uses TRBV7-2 and TRBJ2-1, with D unclear. This CDR3 comprises 15 residues. V shed 5 bases and J shed 4 bases, with 15 bases lying between them. The V gene's germline CDR1 is SGHTA and CDR2 FQGNSA.

The V gene is TRBV5-1, the J gene TRBJ2-1, with 7 bases matching TRBD2. The CDR3 sequence is 15 residues long. CDR1 and CDR2 (germline): SGHRS, YFSETQ. With 5 bases clipped from V and 6 bases from J, the junction kept 11 bases outside the gene matches. DNA of the CDR3: TGCGCCAGCAGGCGTCGGGAGGCCCCCCGCAATGAGCAGTTCTTC. Its translation is CASRRREAPRNEQFF. The whole variable domain, remainder taken from reference TRBV5-1 and TRBJ2-1, is KAGVTQTPRYLIKTRGQQVTLSCSPISGHRSVSWYQQTPGQGLQFLFEYFSETQRNKGNFPGRFSGRQFSNSRSEMNVSTLELGDSALYLCASRRREAPRNEQFFGPGTRLTVL.

This CDR3 is CASSWRLAGTTDTQYF. For the CDR3, the DNA is TGTGCCAGCAGCTGGCGACTAGCGGGAACCACAGATACGCAGTATTTT. V is TRBV11-3 and J is TRBJ2-3; TRBD2 matches at 11 bases. Germline values: CDR1 SGHNT, CDR2 YENEEA. The length of the CDR3 is 16 residues. V shed 4 bases, J shed 2 bases, and the junction held 5 bases outside the gene matches.

This chain joins TRBV20-1 and TRBJ2-3, with TRBD2 identical over 8 bases. CDR1 is DFQATT and CDR2 is SNEGSKA in the germline V gene (reference sequence). The CDR3 has 16 amino acids. V trimming: 6 bases; J trimming: 3 bases; junction bases outside the gene matches: 14. CDR3 region: CSAERGRPWGTDTQYF. CDR3 coding DNA: TGCAGTGCCGAGCGGGGGAGGCCCTGGGGGACAGATACGCAGTATTTT.

The chain links TRBV7-2 to TRBJ2-5; 8 nucleotides agree with TRBD2. This CDR3 comprises 18 residues. CDR1 and CDR2 (germline): SGHTA, FQGNSA. Germline trimming cut 0 bases from V and 5 bases from J; bases unmatched to any gene: 14. The CDR3 loop reads CASSLAARWRGAPETQYF. DNA of the CDR3: TGTGCCAGCAGCTTAGCGGCCCGGTGGCGGGGGGCCCCTGAGACCCAGTACTTC.

This clonotype was seen a handful of times. V is TRBV6-5 and J is TRBJ2-2; TRBD1 agrees at 8 bases. V shed 2 bases and J 6 bases; nucleotides not matched to a gene: 5. CDR3 length equals 15 residues. The germline CDR1 and CDR2 sequences are MNHEY and SVGAGI. The CDR3 loop reads CASSYTQGASGELFF. In nucleotides, the CDR3 is TGTGCCAGCAGTTACACGCAGGGGGCGTCCGGGGAGCTGTTTTTT.

This clonotype was recorded a few times. V and J are TRBV29-1 and TRBJ2-3; no firm D call. CDR3 length: 11 residues. Germline V gene sequence: CDR1 SQVTM, CDR2 ANQGSEA. Trimming took 4 bases from V and 6 from J, leaving 8 bases between them. This CDR3 reads CSVGGLDTQYF. CDR3 DNA: TGCAGCGTTGGGGGATTGGATACGCAGTATTTT.

The chain employs TRBV29-1 and TRBJ1-1; no clear D. The CDR3 extends over 13 amino acids. From germline, CDR1 is SQVTM and CDR2 ANQGSEA. V was trimmed by 3 bases and J by 0 bases, leaving 8 bases between them. DNA of the CDR3: TGCAGCGTTGAGAGGGTCCTGAACACTGAAGCTTTCTTT. Its translation: CSVERVLNTEAFF. The full variable domain, completed using reference TRBV29-1 and TRBJ1-1, is SAVISQKPSRDICQRGTSLTIQCQVDSQVTMMFWYRQQPGQSLTLIATANQGSEATYESGFVIDKFPISRPNLTFSTLTVSNMSPEDSSIYLCSVERVLNTEAFFGQGTRLTVV.

The sample holds a few counts of this clonotype. The gene calls are TRBV16 and TRBJ1-2; D remains ambiguous. CDR1 and CDR2 (germline): KGHSY, FQNENV. This CDR3 spans 15 amino acids. V lost 0 bases and J 4 bases, leaving 12 bases between the germline ends. The CDR3: CASSQSAVEGYGYTF. DNA for the CDR3: TGTGCCAGCAGCCAATCGGCGGTGGAAGGCTATGGCTACACCTTC.

Many counts were recorded for this clonotype. The chain carries TRBV20-1 and TRBJ2-7; 7 nucleotides align to TRBD1. V trimming: 6 bases; J trimming: 1 base; junction bases outside the gene matches: 6. This CDR3 contains 13 residues. Germline V CDR1 and CDR2: DFQATT, SNEGSKA (reference sequence). The CDR3 region is CSAGDSTSYEQYF. The DNA for the CDR3 is TGCAGTGCCGGGGACAGTACTTCCTACGAGCAGTACTTC.

The rearrangement uses TRBV21-1 and TRBJ2-7. TRBV21-1 is noted as a pseudogene. CDR3 length equals 15 residues. This chain's CDR3 is CASSKLAAEVYEQYF. CDR3 nucleotides: TGTGCCAGCAGCAAACTGGCGGCAGAGGTCTACGAGCAGTACTTC.

This chain uses TRBV6-5 with TRBJ2-2; 8 bases are shared with TRBD2. This CDR3 comprises 16 residues. CDR1 and CDR2 from the germline V gene are MNHEY and SVGAGI. The V gene end was trimmed by 3 bases and the J gene end by 5 bases; junction bases not matched to a gene: 8. For the CDR3, the DNA is TGTGCCAGCAGTTATGTTCTTAGCGGGAATACCGGGGAGCTGTTTTTT. Encoded protein: CASSYVLSGNTGELFF.

This clonotype was seen a few times. The genes are TRBV7-6 and TRBJ1-5; no clear D. V lost 9 bases, J lost 4 bases, and 10 bases lay in between. The CDR3 is made up of 12 amino acids. CDR1 SGHVS and CDR2 FNYEAQ come from the germline V gene. CDR3 bases: TGTGCCAGTAGAAACTGTAATCAGCCCCAGCATTTT. Protein product: CASRNCNQPQHF.

This clonotype came up once. J is TRBJ1-5 and V is TRBV7-9; no definite D call. The CDR3 consists of 14 residues. Germline V gives CDR1 SEHNR, CDR2 FQNEAQ (reference sequence). V gave up 1 base and J gave up 4 bases, with 8 bases separating them. The CDR3 region is CASSLGMMNQPQHF. CDR3 DNA: TGTGCCAGCAGCTTAGGCATGATGAATCAGCCCCAGCATTTT.